A selection of T cell receptor beta chains follows, all from one sample in a study of CD8 T cells in Susac syndrome. MiXCR, run by TCRdb on the immunoSEQ multiplex PCR reads, gives a single entry per CDR3 protein. Of around 150,000 distinct CDR3 sequences listed, approximately 92% are singletons. Sequenced material: CD4+ T cells from PBMCs. These TCRs come from a human donor in good health. Each CDR3 is given with its conserved first and last residue. D genes are given only for firm matches. Rows may omit the clone size; those that give it use once, few, many or a size class.

CDR3 DNA	CDR3 protein	V gene	D gene	J gene	clone size
TGTGCCAGCAGCAAGGACAGGTCGGCTGAAGCTTTCTTT	CASSKDRSAEAFF	TRBV9	TRBD1	TRBJ1-1	.
TGTGCCAGCAGTGATGGGCTTTACGAGCAGTACTTC	CASSDGLYEQYF	TRBV6-1	.	TRBJ2-7	.
TGTGCCAGCCTAGAGGCGGGGATCTACAAAGAGCAGTACTTC	CASLEAGIYKEQYF	TRBV6-2/TRBV6-3	.	TRBJ2-7	.
TGTGCCAGCAGCGTGTACACCTGGGACAATGAGCAGTTCTTC	CASSVYTWDNEQFF	TRBV9	.	TRBJ2-1	.
TGTGCCAGCAGCCCCCGGGTAGCGGGGGGCTACGAGCAGTACTTC	CASSPRVAGGYEQYF	TRBV7-9	TRBD2	TRBJ2-7	.
TGTGCCTGGAGTTACGGTCTCCTCTCCTACGAGCAGTACTTC	CAWSYGLLSYEQYF	TRBV30	.	TRBJ2-7	.
TGTGCCAGCAGTTTAGGGGGGAACCCCTATGGCTACACCTTC	CASSLGGNPYGYTF	TRBV27	.	TRBJ1-2	.
TGCGCCAGCAGGACTTCCTACCAGGGGAATCAGCCCCAGCATTTT	CASRTSYQGNQPQHF	TRBV5-1	.	TRBJ1-5	.
TGCAGTGCTAGGAGGGTCTTGGGTGGCTACACCTTC	CSARRVLGGYTF	TRBV20-1	.	TRBJ1-2	.
TGTGCCAGCGCGGGACAGGGGAATTCACCCCTCCACTTT	CASAGQGNSPLHF	TRBV25-1	TRBD1	TRBJ1-6	once
TGTGCCAGCAGCCTCCCTGGGGTCACTGAAGCTTTCTTT	CASSLPGVTEAFF	TRBV11-2	.	TRBJ1-1	.
TGTGCCAGCAGCCGCCGGACAGGGGACACTGAAGCTTTCTTT	CASSRRTGDTEAFF	TRBV12-3/TRBV12-4	TRBD1	TRBJ1-1	.
TGTGCCAGCAGCCAACAGGGAGGTTTCAACAATCAGCCCCAGCATTTT	CASSQQGGFNNQPQHF	TRBV2	.	TRBJ1-5	.
TGTGCCAGCAGTTACGGACCCCCCAGGGACCGGGGCTACACCTTC	CASSYGPPRDRGYTF	TRBV6-2/TRBV6-3	.	TRBJ1-2	.
TGTGCCGTATCGACAGGGAACTACGAGCAGTACTTC	CAVSTGNYEQYF	TRBV6-6	TRBD1	TRBJ2-7	.
TGTGCCAGCAGTGAAGGACAGGGGAGGCAGCCCCAGCATTTT	CASSEGQGRQPQHF	TRBV2	TRBD1	TRBJ1-5	.
TGCGCCAGCAGCTTCACATCGGGAAGCAATCAGCCCCAGCATTTT	CASSFTSGSNQPQHF	TRBV5-1	.	TRBJ1-5	.
TGTGCCAGCAGCTTGGGACTAGCGGCCGGGGAGCTGTTTTTT	CASSLGLAAGELFF	TRBV7-3	TRBD2	TRBJ2-2	.
TGTGCCAGCAGTGAAGTTTGGGACCGCGAGCAGTACTTC	CASSEVWDREQYF	TRBV2	.	TRBJ2-7	.
TGTGCCAGCAGCTTATCCGGGGGGGCCGGGGAGACCCAGTACTTC	CASSLSGGAGETQYF	TRBV7-3	TRBD2	TRBJ2-5	few
TGTGCCAGCGGGCGGGGACGGGGGGGGCGCGTCGACACTGAAGCTTTCTTT	CASGRGRGGRVDTEAFF	TRBV7-9	.	TRBJ1-1	.
TGTGCCAGCAGTTACCAGGGGACTACCACTGAAGCTTTCTTT	CASSYQGTTTEAFF	TRBV6-5	.	TRBJ1-1	.
TGTGCCACCAGTGACGCCACTAGCGGGGACTCCGGGGAGCTGTTTTTT	CATSDATSGDSGELFF	TRBV24-1	TRBD2	TRBJ2-2	once
TGTGCCGCCTGTCCGTACCTTGATCAGCCCCAGCATTTT	CAACPYLDQPQHF	TRBV6-6	.	TRBJ1-5	once
TGCGCCAGCAGCTTGGGGGCAGCTTCCTTCCAAGAGACCCAGTACTTC	CASSLGAASFQETQYF	TRBV5-1	.	TRBJ2-5	.
TGTGCCAGCTCACCCCGGGCGCGGGTGGAAGAGACCCAGTACTTC	CASSPRARVEETQYF	TRBV18	.	TRBJ2-5	few
TGTGCCAGCAGTTTAGAAGACAGGCATTACGAGCAGTACTTC	CASSLEDRHYEQYF	TRBV12-3/TRBV12-4	.	TRBJ2-7	.
TGTGCCAGCAGGTTTAGCGGGGGGAGCTCCTACAATGAGCAGTTCTTC	CASRFSGGSSYNEQFF	TRBV7-9	TRBD2	TRBJ2-1	.
TGTGCCAGCAGCCATCCCCAGGGACCCCAAGAGACCCAGTACTTC	CASSHPQGPQETQYF	TRBV7-9	.	TRBJ2-5	.
TGTGCCAGCTCACCACGGAGTACGGGACTAGCCAAAAACATTCAGTACTTC	CASSPRSTGLAKNIQYF	TRBV18	.	TRBJ2-4	.
TGTGCCAGCAGCTTTAGCGGGGACACAGATACGCAGTATTTT	CASSFSGDTDTQYF	TRBV7-2	TRBD2	TRBJ2-3	.
TGCGCCAGCAGCCCTCGGGACAGGCACTATGGCTACACCTTC	CASSPRDRHYGYTF	TRBV5-1	TRBD1	TRBJ1-2	.
TGTGCCAGCAGCGAGACGGGGGTCGGGGGAGATACGCAGTATTTT	CASSETGVGGDTQYF	TRBV9	.	TRBJ2-3	.
TGTGCCAGTAGTGTACAGCGAGGATTAGACACCGGGGAGCTGTTTTTT	CASSVQRGLDTGELFF	TRBV19	.	TRBJ2-2	.
TGTGCCAGCAGGCCGGGGGGCACAGATACGCAGTATTTT	CASRPGGTDTQYF	TRBV3-1	.	TRBJ2-3	.